This TCR beta chain was captured in a study of blood T cell repertoires in COVID-19 (dated by TCRdb to 2020 to 2021). As for the study more broadly: Samples from collaborators originated in the United States, Italy and Spain and spanned both the acute and convalescent phases of COVID-19. Deeply sampled blood TCRbeta repertoires from subjects exposed to, actively infected with, or recovered from COVID-19 were included in the dataset. The material from the prospective study consisted of cDNA or gDNA derived from T cells, B-cell-depleted T cells, or PBMCs. The sample metadata nearly always contained a de-identified subject ID, COVID-19 status, age in years and sex. The samples were drawn from the first 160 participants of the ongoing ImmuneRACE study and from over 950 subjects provided by 6 global collaborators. The repertoires were made available in a free public database intended to serve as a resource for research on the immune response to SARS-CoV-2. Where HLA class I and class II types were available, the types were taken from metadata supplied by the sample provider, not from assay-based typing. Here is what the overall study found, with its caveats: How much clinical and demographic metadata was included differed by source and by participant, and the metadata was provided uncurated.

Of note for this clone: This receptor's antigen is unknown. One base away there is no much larger clone; base qualities are not given.

Here V drops 4 bases and J drops 3 bases, and the junction holds 6 bases not matched to any gene. From the germline V gene, CDR1 is SGHRS and CDR2 is YFSETQ. From the cysteine through the phenylalanine, the CDR3 covers 15 amino acids. Of all the DNA, just the CDR3 is kept, 45 bases in frame from base 1. TCRbeta CDR3 regions were amplified from genomic DNA by means of the immunoSEQ Assay, a bias-controlled multiplex PCR. The paper's data handling went like this. The number of nucleated cells in each sample was estimated from the amplification of reference gene primers within the assay. To quantify the absolute abundance of each unique TCRbeta CDR3 rearrangement, sequence reads were collapsed and filtered. For each sample, productive Simpson clonality was calculated as the square root of Simpson's diversity index across productive rearrangements. TCRdb re-hosts the immuneACCESS table, in-frame sequences only. Its copies lack some clones; in the studies checked, an unresolved V gene accounts for under half of them, and the cause for the rest is not known. V, J and clone size reflect that table, while D and trimming were determined from the DNA. The sample records about 140,000 clones, 86% of which are singletons. 8.2% of the sample lies in the top ten.

The collaborating institutions used their own protocols to collect whole blood in K2EDTA tubes. For TCRbeta analysis, collaborator samples were shipped as frozen whole blood, as isolated PBMCs, or as DNA extracted from either sample type. The TCR comes from a woman aged 55-69 years with acute or convalescent COVID-19. The chain is made from TRBV5-1 and TRBJ1-3; 8 bases in the middle match TRBD1. Sequencing input: peripheral blood. The CDR3 reads CASSGGTGIGNTIYF. At the DNA level, the sequence is TGCGCCAGCAGCGGGGGGACAGGCATTGGAAACACCATATATTTT.